A single TCR beta chain is shown here with its context. Sequenced by immunoSEQ multiplex PCR; TCRdb stores in-frame clones only, minus some. The sample has tens of thousands of clones; roughly four fifths are singletons. CDR3 length: 16 residues. CDR1 is SGHRS and CDR2 is YFSETQ in the germline V gene. After removal of 2 bases from V and 2 bases from J, the junction contained 9 bases not matched to a gene. The data were obtained in a study of blood T cell repertoires in COVID-19. The clonotype originates from a human donor with acute or convalescent COVID-19. The donor label of this sample is uncertain. Sequenced: peripheral blood. The J gene is TRBJ2-5, the V gene TRBV5-1; 7 bases fit TRBD1. CDR3 sequence reads: CASSFTLTGRQETQYF. The CDR3 DNA is TGCGCCAGCAGCTTCACCCTGACAGGGCGACAAGAGACCCAGTACTTC.